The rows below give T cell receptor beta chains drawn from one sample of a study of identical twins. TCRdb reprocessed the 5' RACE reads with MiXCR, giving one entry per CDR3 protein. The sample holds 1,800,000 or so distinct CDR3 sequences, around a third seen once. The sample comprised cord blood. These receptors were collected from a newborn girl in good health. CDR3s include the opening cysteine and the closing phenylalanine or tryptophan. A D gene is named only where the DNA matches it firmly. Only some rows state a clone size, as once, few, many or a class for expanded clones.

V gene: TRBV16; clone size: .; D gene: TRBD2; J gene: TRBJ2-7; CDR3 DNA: TGTGCCAGCAGCCATGGGATTAGCGGGAACGAGCAGTACTTC; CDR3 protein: CASSHGISGNEQYF
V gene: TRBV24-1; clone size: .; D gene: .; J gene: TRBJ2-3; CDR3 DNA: TGTGCCACCAGCGAGGGGGGAAACACAGATACGCAGTATTTT; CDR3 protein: CATSEGGNTDTQYF
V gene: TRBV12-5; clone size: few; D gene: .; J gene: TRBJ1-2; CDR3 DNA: TGTGCTAGTGGTTTGGGACGATATTATGGCTACACCTTC; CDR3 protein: CASGLGRYYGYTF
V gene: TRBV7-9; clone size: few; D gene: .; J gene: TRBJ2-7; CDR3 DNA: TGTGCCAGCAGCCCACTAGATACTCCCTACGAGCAGTACTTC; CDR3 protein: CASSPLDTPYEQYF
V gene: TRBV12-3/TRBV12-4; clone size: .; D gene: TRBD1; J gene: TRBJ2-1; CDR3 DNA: TGTGCCAGCTGGCAGACAGGGGCGGGTTACAATGAGCAGTTCTTC; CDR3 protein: CASWQTGAGYNEQFF
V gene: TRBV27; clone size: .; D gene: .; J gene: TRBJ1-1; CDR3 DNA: TGTGCTGTAATGGGGGGGGCAGGCACTGAAGCTTTCTTT; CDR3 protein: CAVMGGAGTEAFF
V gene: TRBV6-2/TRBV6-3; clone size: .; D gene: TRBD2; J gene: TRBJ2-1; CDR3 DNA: TGTGCCAGCAGTTTAAGGACTAGGACCTACAATGAGCAGTTCTTC; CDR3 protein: CASSLRTRTYNEQFF
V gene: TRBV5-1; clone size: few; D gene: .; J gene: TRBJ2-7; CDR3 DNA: TGCGCCAGCAGCCTGAGGATAGGGCCCTACGAGCAGTACTTC; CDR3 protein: CASSLRIGPYEQYF
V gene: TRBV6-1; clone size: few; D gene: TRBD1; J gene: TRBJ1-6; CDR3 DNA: TGTGCCAGCAGCCGGACAGGGGCCCCGGGGTCACCCCTCCACTTT; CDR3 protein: CASSRTGAPGSPLHF
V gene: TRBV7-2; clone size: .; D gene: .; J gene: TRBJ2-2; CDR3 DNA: TGTGCCAGCAGCCTTTTCCCCAAGGTAGCGCCCGGGGAGCTGTTTTTT; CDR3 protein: CASSLFPKVAPGELFF
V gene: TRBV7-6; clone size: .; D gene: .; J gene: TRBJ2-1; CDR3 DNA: TGTGCCAGCAGCCCGAGCTCGGGGAATCCCGACAATGAGCGGTTCTTC; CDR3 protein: CASSPSSGNPDNERFF
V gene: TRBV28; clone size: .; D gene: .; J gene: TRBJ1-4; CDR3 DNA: TGTGCCAGCATCGGGGGAGGGAATGAAAAACTGTTTTTT; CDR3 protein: CASIGGGNEKLFF
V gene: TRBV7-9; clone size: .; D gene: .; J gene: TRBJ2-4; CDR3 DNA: TGTGCCAGCAGCTTTATCTCACAGGTGGAAGAGCAGTACTTC; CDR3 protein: CASSFISQVEEQYF
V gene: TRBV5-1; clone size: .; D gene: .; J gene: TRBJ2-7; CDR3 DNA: TGCGCCAGCAGCTTGGTTCTACATTCTCGGGGGGCCCTCTCCTACGAGCAGTACTTC; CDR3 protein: CASSLVLHSRGALSYEQYF
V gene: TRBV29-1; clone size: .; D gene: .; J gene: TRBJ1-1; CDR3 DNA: TGCAGCGTTGAAGGAGGGATTGGGGCTGAAGCTTTCTTT; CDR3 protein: CSVEGGIGAEAFF
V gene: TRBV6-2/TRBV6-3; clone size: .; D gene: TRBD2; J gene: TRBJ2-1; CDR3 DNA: TGTGCCAGCAGGGTAGGACTAGCGGGGGAGGATGAGCAGTTCTTC; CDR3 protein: CASRVGLAGEDEQFF
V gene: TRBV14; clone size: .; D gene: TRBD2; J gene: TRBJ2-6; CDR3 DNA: TGTGCCAGCAGCCTTCTAGCGGGAGGGCCCAAAACTAGCTCTGGGGCCAACGTCCTGACTTTC; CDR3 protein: CASSLLAGGPKTSSGANVLTF
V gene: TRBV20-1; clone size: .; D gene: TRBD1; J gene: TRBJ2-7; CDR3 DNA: TGCAGTGCTCCTGCGGGACAGGGGACCTACGAGCAGTACTTC; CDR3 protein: CSAPAGQGTYEQYF
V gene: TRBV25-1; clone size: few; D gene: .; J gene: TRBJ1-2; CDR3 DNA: TGTGCCAGCAGTGATACCACTTATAACTATGGCTACACCTTC; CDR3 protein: CASSDTTYNYGYTF
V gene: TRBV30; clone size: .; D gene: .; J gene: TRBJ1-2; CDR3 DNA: TGTGCCTGGAGTCCCGGTGACGGGGTTAACTATGGCTACACCTTC; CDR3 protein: CAWSPGDGVNYGYTF
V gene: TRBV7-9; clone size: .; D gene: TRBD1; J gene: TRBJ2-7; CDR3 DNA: TGTGCCAGCAGCCTCATACAGGGGGTGGAATACAATGAGCAGTACTTC; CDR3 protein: CASSLIQGVEYNEQYF
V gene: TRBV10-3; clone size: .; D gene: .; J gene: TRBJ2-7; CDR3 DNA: TGTGCCATCAGTGAAGCCCACTACGAGCAGTACTTC; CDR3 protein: CAISEAHYEQYF
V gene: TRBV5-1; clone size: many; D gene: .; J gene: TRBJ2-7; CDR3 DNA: TGCGCCAGCAGCGGCAGCCACTCCTACGAGCAGTACTTC; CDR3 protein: CASSGSHSYEQYF
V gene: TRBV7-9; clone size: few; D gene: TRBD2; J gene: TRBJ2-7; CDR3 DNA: TGTGCCAGCAGCTTAGGAGGCCGGAGGTTTCTAGCGGGGAACAATGAGCAGTACTTC; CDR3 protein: CASSLGGRRFLAGNNEQYF
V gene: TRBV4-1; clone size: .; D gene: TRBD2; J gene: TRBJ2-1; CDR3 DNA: TGCGCCAGCAGCCAAGCGCCAGGAGCGGGAGGGCCGCATGAGCAGTTCTTC; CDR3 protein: CASSQAPGAGGPHEQFF
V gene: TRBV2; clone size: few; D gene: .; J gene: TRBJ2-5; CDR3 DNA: TGTGCCAGCAGTGAAGTTTGGCTAGCGAGGGGGGGGCAAGAGACCCAGTACTTC; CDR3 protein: CASSEVWLARGGQETQYF
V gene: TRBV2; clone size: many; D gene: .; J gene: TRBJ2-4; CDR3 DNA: TGTGCCAGCAGTGTGGGGGCCGCTAGCGGCCTAGCCAAAAACATTCAGTACTTC; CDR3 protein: CASSVGAASGLAKNIQYF
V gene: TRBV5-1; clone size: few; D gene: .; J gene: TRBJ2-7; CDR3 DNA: TGCGCCAGCAGCTTGGGGCTAGCCGATATCATCAATGAGCAGTACTTC; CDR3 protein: CASSLGLADIINEQYF
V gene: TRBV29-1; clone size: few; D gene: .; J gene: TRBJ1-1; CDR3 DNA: TGCAGCGTTGACTCGATACTGGGCACTGAAGCTTTCTTT; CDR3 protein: CSVDSILGTEAFF
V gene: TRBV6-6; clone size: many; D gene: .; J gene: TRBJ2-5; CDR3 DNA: TGTGCCAGCAGTTACTCGGGACGGCAAGAGACCCAGTACTTC; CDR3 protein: CASSYSGRQETQYF
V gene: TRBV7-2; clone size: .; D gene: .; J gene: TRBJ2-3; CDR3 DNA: TGTGCCAGCAGCTTGTTTGATCTGGGGGGAACGCAGTATTTT; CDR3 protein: CASSLFDLGGTQYF
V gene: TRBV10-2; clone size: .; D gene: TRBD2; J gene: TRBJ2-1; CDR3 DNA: TGCGCCAGCAGCATAAACCGCGGGGGGGCCTACAGTGAGCAGTTCTTC; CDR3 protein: CASSINRGGAYSEQFF
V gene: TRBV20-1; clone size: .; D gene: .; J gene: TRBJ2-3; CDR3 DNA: TGCAGTGCTAGAGATCCGCCCATTCAGTTGTATTTT; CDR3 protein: CSARDPPIQLYF
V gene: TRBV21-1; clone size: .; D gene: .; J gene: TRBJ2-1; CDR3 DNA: TGTGCCAGCAGCAAAGCCCGAATGACTCTGAGCTCCTACAATGAGCAGTTCTTC; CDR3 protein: CASSKARMTLSSYNEQFF
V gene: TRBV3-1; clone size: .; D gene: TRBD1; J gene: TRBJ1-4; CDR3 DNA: TGTGCCAGCAGCTTTATTAGGCGGACAGGACCAAATGAAAAACTGTTTTTT; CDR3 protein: CASSFIRRTGPNEKLFF
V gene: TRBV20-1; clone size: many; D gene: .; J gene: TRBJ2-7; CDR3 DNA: TGCAGTGCTAGTCGGGCCGTCAACGAGCAGTACTTC; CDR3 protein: CSASRAVNEQYF
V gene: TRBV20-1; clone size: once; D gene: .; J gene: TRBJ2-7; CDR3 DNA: TGCAGTGCTAGAGATTCTGTGCGCCTAGCCTACGAGCAGTACTTC; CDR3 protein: CSARDSVRLAYEQYF
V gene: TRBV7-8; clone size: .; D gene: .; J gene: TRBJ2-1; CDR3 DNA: TGTGCCAGCAGCTTAATGGGGGGGCAGTCCTACAATGAGCAGTTCTTC; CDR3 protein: CASSLMGGQSYNEQFF
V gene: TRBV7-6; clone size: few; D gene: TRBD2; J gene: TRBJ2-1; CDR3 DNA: TGTGCCAGCAGCTCAACTAGCGGCAATGAGCAGTTCTTC; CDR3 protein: CASSSTSGNEQFF
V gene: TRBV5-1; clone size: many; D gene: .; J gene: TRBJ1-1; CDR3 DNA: TGCGCCAGCAGCTTGGGACAGGCGAACACTGAAGCTTTCTTT; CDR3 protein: CASSLGQANTEAFF
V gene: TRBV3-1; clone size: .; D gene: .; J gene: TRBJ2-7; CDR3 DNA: TGTGCCAGCAGCCAAGGGGACCGACAGTTGGACGAGCAGTACTTC; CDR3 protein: CASSQGDRQLDEQYF
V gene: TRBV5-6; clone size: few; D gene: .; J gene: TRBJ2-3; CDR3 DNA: TGTGCCAGCGGGACGAGAACAGATACGCAGTATTTT; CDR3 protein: CASGTRTDTQYF
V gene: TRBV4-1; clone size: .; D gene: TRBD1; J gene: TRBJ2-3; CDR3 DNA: TGCGCCAGCAGCCAAGATCTGGCTGGACAGGGTACTACTTTT; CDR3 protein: CASSQDLAGQGTTF
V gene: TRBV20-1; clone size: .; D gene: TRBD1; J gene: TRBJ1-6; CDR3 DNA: TGCAGTGCTAGCGAAAACAGGGGCGGGAATTCACCCCTCCACTTT; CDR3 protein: CSASENRGGNSPLHF
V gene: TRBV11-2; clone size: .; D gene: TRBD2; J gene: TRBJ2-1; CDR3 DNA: TGTGCCAGCAGCTCGACTAGCGACTACTACAATGAGCAGTTCTTC; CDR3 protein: CASSSTSDYYNEQFF